The 21 T cell receptor beta chains below come from one sample, sequenced in a study of blood T cell repertoires in COVID-19. Using immunoSEQ multiplex PCR, the repertoire was profiled, and TCRdb retains in-frame clones only, with some absent. The data show about 320,000 clones, 90% seen once. What was sequenced was PBMCs or T cells enriched from blood (not recorded which). These receptors originate from a man in his sixties who had recovered from COVID-19.

The chain recombines TRBV19 with TRBJ2-1, with TRBD2 matching 11 bases. CDR3 length equals 15 residues. V dropped 4 bases and J dropped 4; count of bases not matched to a gene: 3. Per germline, CDR1 LNHDA and CDR2 SQIVND (reference sequence). The CDR3: CASSTLAGGYNEQFF. CDR3 nucleotide sequence: TGTGCCAGTAGTACTCTAGCGGGGGGTTACAATGAGCAGTTCTTC.

This chain joins TRBV30 and TRBJ2-7, with no clear D. The CDR3 is 11 residues long. The V gene's germline CDR1 is GTSNPN and CDR2 SVGIG (reference sequence). V dropped 4 bases and J dropped 2 bases, with 6 bases sitting between them. CDR3: CAWTQAYEQYF. The CDR3 nucleotides read TGTGCCTGGACGCAGGCCTACGAGCAGTACTTC.

The rearrangement uses TRBV11-3 and TRBJ1-1; D not certain. V was cut by 0 bases and J by 1 base, with 3 bases left in between. The CDR3 runs 13 residues. The germline V gene encodes CDR1 SGHNT and CDR2 YENEEA. The CDR3 nucleotides are TGTGCCAGCAGCTTAGAGAGGAACACTGAAGCTTTCTTT. Amino acid sequence: CASSLERNTEAFF. Drawing the rest from reference TRBV11-3 and TRBJ1-1, the complete variable domain is EAGVVQSPRYKIIEKKQPVAFWCNPISGHNTLYWYLQNLGQGPELLIRYENEEAVDDSQLPKDRFSAERLKGVDSTLKIQPAELGDSAVYLCASSLERNTEAFFGQGTRLTVV.

The V and J genes are TRBV6-2 or TRBV6-3 and TRBJ1-6; D call uncertain. V was cut by 2 bases and J by 6 bases, with 8 bases left in between. The V gene's germline CDR1 is MNHEY and CDR2 SVGEGT. This CDR3 spans 14 amino acids. CDR3 loop: CASSYAVGNSPLHF. CDR3 DNA sequence: TGTGCCAGCAGTTACGCGGTCGGTAATTCACCCCTCCACTTT.

The chain couples TRBV28 to TRBJ1-6; perhaps TRBD1 as D (5 bases). Germline-derived CDR1 and CDR2 are MDHEN and SYDVKM. The CDR3 extends over 14 amino acids. V lost 1 base to trimming and J lost 10 bases, with 11 bases between them. DNA for the CDR3: TGTGCCAGCAGTTTATCTCGGGGGGACTCACCCCTCCACTTT. Its translation is CASSLSRGDSPLHF.

The chain joins TRBV4-2 to TRBJ2-3; 9 nucleotides line up with TRBD2. CDR1 and CDR2 from the germline V gene are LGHNA and YNFKEQ. CDR3 length equals 18 residues. V trimming: 0 bases; J trimming: 0 bases; junction bases outside the gene matches: 7. The CDR3, as DNA: TGTGCCAGCAGCCAAGATCTGGCGCTAGCGGGAAGCACAGATACGCAGTATTTT. This codes for CASSQDLALAGSTDTQYF.

This clone was seen a few times. CDR3: CASSIAASSPYEQYF. The CDR3 bases are TGTGCCAGTAGTATAGCAGCTAGCTCCCCCTACGAGCAGTACTTC. The rearrangement joins TRBV19 to TRBJ2-7; maybe TRBD2 (5 bases). V lost 1 base and J 2 bases, leaving 12 bases between the germline ends. The CDR3 runs 15 residues. Germline assignment: CDR1 LNHDA and CDR2 SQIVND (reference sequence).

This rearrangement joins TRBV2 to TRBJ1-1; D ambiguous. V was shortened by 6 bases and J by 4 bases, with 12 bases between the two germline ends. CDR3 length: 13 amino acids. Germline V CDR1 and CDR2: SNHLY, FYNNEI. This CDR3 reads CASRPGGTTEAFF. CDR3 DNA: TGTGCCAGCAGGCCGGGAGGCACCACTGAAGCTTTCTTT.

The rearrangement joins TRBV5-6 to TRBJ1-6, with D perhaps TRBD1 (5 bases). V lost 4 bases to trimming and J lost 8 bases, with 13 bases between them. This CDR3 is 14 amino acids long. Looked up from germline, CDR1 is SGHDT and CDR2 is YYEEEE. CDR3 DNA: TGTGCCAGCAGCCAGACAGCTGGGGATTCACCCCTCCACTTT. This translates into CASSQTAGDSPLHF.

This chain joins TRBV5-1 and TRBJ1-3; TRBD1 is a possible D gene (5 bases). This CDR3 has 14 residues. Deletions cut 3 bases from V and 4 bases from J, with 11 bases between. CDR1 SGHRS and CDR2 YFSETQ come from the germline V gene. The CDR3 reads CASSSGGDGNTIYF. CDR3 bases: TGCGCCAGCAGCTCAGGAGGGGACGGAAACACCATATATTTT.

CDR3 sequence: CASSGGVTRPQHF. CDR3 in DNA: TGTGCCAGCAGCGGCGGGGTCACTCGGCCCCAGCATTTT. The chain is built from TRBV12-3 or TRBV12-4 and TRBJ1-5, with unresolved D. V shed 6 bases and J shed 9 bases, with 15 bases lying between them. The CDR3 covers 13 residues.

The chain links TRBV5-4 to TRBJ2-7; 11 nucleotides line up with TRBD1. This CDR3 contains 16 residues. Losses at the gene ends were 4 bases for V and 7 bases for J; bases not matched to a gene: 13. Looked up from germline, CDR1 is SGHNT and CDR2 is YYREEE (reference sequence). CDR3 sequence reads: CASSPNRGQGAGEQYF. CDR3 nucleotide sequence: TGTGCCAGCAGCCCAAACCGAGGACAGGGGGCCGGGGAGCAGTACTTC.

V usage is TRBV4-1 and J usage is TRBJ1-2, with D unclear. CDR1 MGHRA and CDR2 YSYEKL come from the germline V gene. With 0 bases removed from V and 4 bases from J, the gap between germline ends came to 9 bases. The CDR3 consists of 14 residues. CDR3 amino acids: CASSQDLRSYGYTF. The CDR3 bases are TGCGCCAGCAGCCAAGATCTAAGAAGCTATGGCTACACCTTC.

The chain uses TRBV6-2 or TRBV6-3 and TRBJ1-2; TRBD1 might be the D (6 bases). The CDR3 loop spans 17 amino acids. Trimming removed 6 bases from V and 2 bases from J, with 22 bases in between. Germline V gene data show CDR1 as MNHEY and CDR2 as SVGEGT. CDR3 sequence reads: CASSRGPARTENYGYTF. In nucleotides, the CDR3 is TGTGCCAGCAGCCGGGGGCCCGCACGGACAGAGAACTATGGCTACACCTTC.

The chain employs TRBV7-8 and TRBJ2-5, with no clear D. V shed 5 bases and J shed 5 bases, with 15 bases lying between them. The CDR3 has 14 amino acids. The germline gives CDR1 SGHVS, CDR2 FQNEAQ. The chain's CDR3 is CASSRGALQETQYF. CDR3 sequence (DNA): TGTGCCAGCAGCCGAGGTGCCCTGCAGGAGACCCAGTACTTC.

The chain uses TRBV4-1 and TRBJ2-7; TRBD2 agrees at 12 bases. CDR1 and CDR2 (germline): MGHRA, YSYEKL. The CDR3 spans 17 residues. With V trimmed by 2 bases and J by 1 base, 6 bases remained unmatched. CDR3 loop: CASSQWTSGMISYEQYF. The CDR3 coding sequence is TGCGCCAGCAGCCAATGGACTAGCGGGATGATATCCTACGAGCAGTACTTC.

This chain connects TRBV6-1 to TRBJ2-3; tentatively, D is TRBD1 (6 bases). Germline V CDR1 and CDR2: MNHNS, SASEGT. The V and J ends lost 2 bases and 2 bases respectively, with 11 bases between them. This CDR3 spans 15 amino acids. In DNA form, the CDR3 reads TGTGCCAGCAGTGAACAGGGGCTTACCACAGATACGCAGTATTTT. It codes for CASSEQGLTTDTQYF.

In the case of this clone: The same CDR3 is also encoded by other DNA sequences in this sample. The chain has TRBV2 and TRBJ2-7; maybe TRBD2 (6 bases). The V gene lost 6 bases and the J gene lost 0 bases, with 12 bases spanning the gap. Germline lookup yields CDR1 SNHLY and CDR2 FYNNEI. CDR3 size: 14 residues. The CDR3 DNA follows: TGTGCCAGCAGAACCGGGACTGGCTCCTACGAGCAGTACTTC. It translates to CASRTGTGSYEQYF.

CDR3 nucleotides: TGTGCCAGCAGCTTAGACAGATACAATCAGCCCCAGCATTTT. The encoded protein is CASSLDRYNQPQHF. The rearrangement joins TRBV7-8 to TRBJ1-5; D is uncertain. The CDR3 contains 14 residues. The V end lost 1 base, the J end lost 3 bases, and 7 bases lay between the germline ends. In germline, CDR1 is SGHVS, CDR2 FQNEAQ.

The chain has TRBV7-3 and TRBJ2-1; perhaps TRBD2 as D (6 bases). The length of the CDR3 is 14 residues. Trimming shortened V by 5 bases and J by 5 bases, and 13 bases separated the two germline ends. Germline CDR1 and CDR2: SGHTA and FQGTGA. The CDR3 loop reads CASSAPGANNEQFF. The DNA of the CDR3 is TGTGCCAGCAGCGCTCCGGGAGCGAACAATGAGCAGTTCTTC.

The chain couples TRBV5-5 to TRBJ2-5; 7 bases are a match to TRBD1. The CDR3 has 16 residues. CDR1 SGHKS and CDR2 YYEKEE come from the germline V gene (reference sequence). Trimming removed 0 bases from V and 5 bases from J; junction bases left unmatched: 10. CDR3 in amino acids: CASSLGSTGVRETQYF. Here the CDR3 DNA reads TGTGCCAGCAGCTTGGGATCTACAGGGGTCAGGGAGACCCAGTACTTC.